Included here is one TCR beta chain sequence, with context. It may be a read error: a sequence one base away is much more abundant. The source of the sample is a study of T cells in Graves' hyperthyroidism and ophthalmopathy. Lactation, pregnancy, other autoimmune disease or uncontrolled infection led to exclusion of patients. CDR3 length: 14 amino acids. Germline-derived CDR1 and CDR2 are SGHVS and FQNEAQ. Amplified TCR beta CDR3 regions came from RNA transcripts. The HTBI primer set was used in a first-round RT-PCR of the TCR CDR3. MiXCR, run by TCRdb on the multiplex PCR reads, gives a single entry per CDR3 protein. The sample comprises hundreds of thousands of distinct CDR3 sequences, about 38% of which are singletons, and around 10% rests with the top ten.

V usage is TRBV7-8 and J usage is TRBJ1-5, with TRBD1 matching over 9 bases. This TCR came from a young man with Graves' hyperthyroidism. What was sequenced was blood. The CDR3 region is CASGLRTGDQPQHF. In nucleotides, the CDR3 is TGTGCCAGCGGCTTGAGGACAGGGGATCAGCCCCAGCATTTT.